This TCR beta chain originates from a study of human T cells and chemical hapten exposure. Documented time point: patch test 3, about 24 weeks after DPC sensitization. This sample's treatment: therapeutic diphenylcyclopropenone sensitization with weekly scalp DPC. This clonotype was found many times. This CDR3 region has 16 residues. CDR1 and CDR2 (germline): MDHEN, SYDVKM. The V end lost 7 bases, the J end lost 0 bases, and 16 bases lay between the germline ends. During construction of the library, unique molecular identifiers were attached to individual cDNA molecules for quantitative, reproducible TCR counting. TCRdb used MiXCR to reprocess the RACE reads, holding one entry per CDR3 protein. The repertoire includes 50,000 to 65,000 distinct CDR3 sequences, roughly 10% of them detected once, and roughly 17% sits in the top ten.

The receptor comes from a woman aged 40 to 50 with alopecia areata. Some clones in this sample may be carry-over from other donors' samples. The sample consisted of whole blood, taken in connection with sensitization to the hapten diphenylcyclopropenone (DPC). The genes are TRBV28 and TRBJ1-3; D unresolved. CDR3 sequence: CASTPGGGFSGNTIYF. CDR3 coding DNA: TGTGCCAGCACCCCCGGTGGTGGTTTCTCTGGAAACACCATATATTTT.